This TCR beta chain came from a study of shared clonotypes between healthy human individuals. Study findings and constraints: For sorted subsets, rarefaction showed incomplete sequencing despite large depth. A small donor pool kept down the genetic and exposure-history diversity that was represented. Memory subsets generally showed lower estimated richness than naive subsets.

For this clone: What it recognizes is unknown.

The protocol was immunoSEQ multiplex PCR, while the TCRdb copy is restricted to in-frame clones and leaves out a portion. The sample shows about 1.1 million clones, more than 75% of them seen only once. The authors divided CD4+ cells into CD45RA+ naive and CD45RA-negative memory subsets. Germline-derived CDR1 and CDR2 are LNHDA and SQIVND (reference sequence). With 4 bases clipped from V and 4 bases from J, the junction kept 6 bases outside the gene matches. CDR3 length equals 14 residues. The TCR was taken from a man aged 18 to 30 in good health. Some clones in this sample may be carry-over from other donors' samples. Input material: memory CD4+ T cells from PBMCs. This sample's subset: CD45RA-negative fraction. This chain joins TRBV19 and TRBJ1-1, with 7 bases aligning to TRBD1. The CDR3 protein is CASSSRDSGTEAFF. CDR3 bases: TGTGCCAGTAGTAGCCGGGACAGTGGCACTGAAGCTTTCTTT.